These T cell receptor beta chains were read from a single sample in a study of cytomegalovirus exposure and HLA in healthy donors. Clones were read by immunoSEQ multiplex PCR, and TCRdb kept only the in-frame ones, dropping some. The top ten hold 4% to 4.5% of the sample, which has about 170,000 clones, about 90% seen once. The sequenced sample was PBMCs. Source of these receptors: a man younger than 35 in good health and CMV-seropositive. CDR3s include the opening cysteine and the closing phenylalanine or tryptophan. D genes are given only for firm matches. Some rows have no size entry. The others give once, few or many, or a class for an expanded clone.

DNA: TGTGCCAGTACCCTTGACCTAGGATTCTCCTACAATGAGCAGTTCTTC
CDR3: CASTLDLGFSYNEQFF
D: -
length: 16
J: TRBJ2-1
size: -
V: TRBV2

DNA: TGTGCCAGTAGAGCACAGGGTAACACTGAAGCTTTCTTT
CDR3: CASRAQGNTEAFF
D: -
length: 13
J: TRBJ1-1
size: -
V: TRBV19

DNA: TGCGCCAGCAGGGAACAGGGGAGACTTTCCTACGAGCAGTACTTC
CDR3: CASREQGRLSYEQYF
D: TRBD1
length: 15
J: TRBJ2-7
size: -
V: TRBV10-1

DNA: TGTGCCAGCTCGAGCTCCTACGAGCAGTACTTC
CDR3: CASSSSYEQYF
D: -
length: 11
J: TRBJ2-7
size: -
V: TRBV28

DNA: TGTGCCAGCAGCTCCCCCAGCGGAGAGAACACCGGGGAGCTGTTTTTT
CDR3: CASSSPSGENTGELFF
D: -
length: 16
J: TRBJ2-2
size: -
V: TRBV11-3

DNA: TGTGCCAGCAGCACCAGGGACAGGGGATCTTACGAGCAGTACTTC
CDR3: CASSTRDRGSYEQYF
D: TRBD1
length: 15
J: TRBJ2-7
size: -
V: TRBV11-3

DNA: TGTGCCAGCAGTCCAATGGACAGTTCCACCTATGGCTACACCTTC
CDR3: CASSPMDSSTYGYTF
D: -
length: 15
J: TRBJ1-2
size: once
V: TRBV9

DNA: TGCGCCAGCAGCCAAGAAGGGGTCAGGGGCACTGAAGCTTTCTTT
CDR3: CASSQEGVRGTEAFF
D: -
length: 15
J: TRBJ1-1
size: few
V: TRBV4-1

DNA: TGTGCCAGCAGCTTATATCGGGACACCGGGGAGCTGTTTTTT
CDR3: CASSLYRDTGELFF
D: -
length: 14
J: TRBJ2-2
size: -
V: TRBV7-9

DNA: TGCGCCAGCAGCCCTGGACAGGGGGCTCGTGGAAACACCATATATTTT
CDR3: CASSPGQGARGNTIYF
D: TRBD1
length: 16
J: TRBJ1-3
size: -
V: TRBV5-1

DNA: TGTGCCAGCTATCAGTTGGCTTTCAGTGATGAGCAGTTCTTC
CDR3: CASYQLAFSDEQFF
D: -
length: 14
J: TRBJ2-1
size: -
V: TRBV2

DNA: TGTGCCAGCAGCTCGCTCCGAGGCACTCACTACGAGCAGTACTTC
CDR3: CASSSLRGTHYEQYF
D: -
length: 15
J: TRBJ2-7
size: -
V: TRBV7-6

DNA: TGTGCCAGCAGTTTATCGGGCGCGCCCTCTGGAAACACCATATATTTT
CDR3: CASSLSGAPSGNTIYF
D: -
length: 16
J: TRBJ1-3
size: -
V: TRBV27

DNA: TGTGCCAGCAGGTCGGGACAGGGCGACACTGAAGCTTTCTTT
CDR3: CASRSGQGDTEAFF
D: TRBD1
length: 14
J: TRBJ1-1
size: -
V: TRBV6-5

DNA: TGCGCCAGCAGCCAAGATCTCCCTAGCGGGGCGGGGAATACGCAGTATTTT
CDR3: CASSQDLPSGAGNTQYF
D: TRBD2
length: 17
J: TRBJ2-3
size: -
V: TRBV4-1

DNA: TGTGCCGTCCAGGTCACGGCTCAGCCCCAGCATTTT
CDR3: CAVQVTAQPQHF
D: -
length: 12
J: TRBJ1-5
size: -
V: TRBV6-1

DNA: TGTGCCAGCAGCCCAGCCGGGACTAGCGGGGCAGATACGCAGTATTTT
CDR3: CASSPAGTSGADTQYF
D: TRBD2
length: 16
J: TRBJ2-3
size: -
V: TRBV11-3

DNA: TGTGCCAGTACCACGGACAGGGAGGATCAGCCCCAGCATTTT
CDR3: CASTTDREDQPQHF
D: TRBD1
length: 14
J: TRBJ1-5
size: -
V: TRBV19

DNA: TGTGCCTGGAAAAACAGGGGACAGGGGAGAGACACCATATATTTT
CDR3: CAWKNRGQGRDTIYF
D: TRBD1
length: 15
J: TRBJ1-3
size: -
V: TRBV30

DNA: TGCGCCAGCAGCCAAGTCCACATGATTCCTCGGGGGGATCAGCCCCAGCATTTT
CDR3: CASSQVHMIPRGDQPQHF
D: -
length: 18
J: TRBJ1-5
size: -
V: TRBV4-1

DNA: TGTGCCACCAGCAGAAGGCCGACAGGGTTGAACACTGAAGCTTTCTTT
CDR3: CATSRRPTGLNTEAFF
D: TRBD1
length: 16
J: TRBJ1-1
size: -
V: TRBV15

DNA: TGTGCCAGCAGTTCAGACAGAGACAATGAGCAGTTCTTC
CDR3: CASSSDRDNEQFF
D: -
length: 13
J: TRBJ2-1
size: -
V: TRBV7-3

DNA: TGTGCCAGCAGCTTGACAGAAATCTACTACGAGCAGTACTTC
CDR3: CASSLTEIYYEQYF
D: -
length: 14
J: TRBJ2-7
size: -
V: TRBV28

DNA: TGTGCCTGGAGTCCAGGGGGTTGGGAGCTGTTTTTT
CDR3: CAWSPGGWELFF
D: TRBD1
length: 12
J: TRBJ2-2
size: -
V: TRBV30

DNA: TGTGCCAGCAGCCAATGGCCCAGGGAGGGTTACGAGCAGTACTTC
CDR3: CASSQWPREGYEQYF
D: TRBD2
length: 15
J: TRBJ2-7
size: -
V: TRBV16

DNA: TGTGCCAGCTCATCCTCTCCGGGACAGGGATTCAGAATGGTGGGGACTTACGAGCAGTACTTC
CDR3: CASSSSPGQGFRMVGTYEQYF
D: TRBD1
length: 21
J: TRBJ2-7
size: -
V: TRBV18

DNA: TGTGCCAGCAGCCTCGACAGGGGCCCCGGAAACACCATATATTTT
CDR3: CASSLDRGPGNTIYF
D: TRBD1
length: 15
J: TRBJ1-3
size: -
V: TRBV5-4

DNA: TGTGCCAGCAGCTCTCTTAGGGGAAGAAACGAGCAGTACTTC
CDR3: CASSSLRGRNEQYF
D: -
length: 14
J: TRBJ2-7
size: -
V: TRBV11-2

DNA: TGTGCCAGCAGTTTGGATTGGACTAGCGGGAGGGCCACCAAAAACATTCAGTACTTC
CDR3: CASSLDWTSGRATKNIQYF
D: TRBD2
length: 19
J: TRBJ2-4
size: -
V: TRBV28

DNA: TGTGCCAGCAGCTCAACGACTAGCGGGGAGCAGTACTTC
CDR3: CASSSTTSGEQYF
D: TRBD2
length: 13
J: TRBJ2-7
size: -
V: TRBV7-3

DNA: TGTGCCAGTAACGATGACAGGTTCATGAACACTGAAGCTTTCTTT
CDR3: CASNDDRFMNTEAFF
D: -
length: 15
J: TRBJ1-1
size: once
V: TRBV19

DNA: TGTGCCAGCAGCTTAGATCGGGACACCAATGAGCAGTTCTTC
CDR3: CASSLDRDTNEQFF
D: -
length: 14
J: TRBJ2-1
size: -
V: TRBV11-2

DNA: TGTGCCAGCAGCAACACAGGGGGCACGTATGAGCAGTTCTTC
CDR3: CASSNTGGTYEQFF
D: TRBD1
length: 14
J: TRBJ2-1
size: -
V: TRBV7-9

DNA: TGTGCCAGCAGTGAAAGTCGGACAGGGGCTGCTGAAGCTTTCTTT
CDR3: CASSESRTGAAEAFF
D: TRBD1
length: 15
J: TRBJ1-1
size: -
V: TRBV6-1

DNA: TGTGCCAGCAGCCAAGATGTGCAGTTCTCCTACGAGCAGTACTTC
CDR3: CASSQDVQFSYEQYF
D: -
length: 15
J: TRBJ2-7
size: -
V: TRBV4-2

DNA: TGTGCCAGCAGTTTCCGGGAGGCAATTCCGTACTTC
CDR3: CASSFREAIPYF
D: TRBD2
length: 12
J: TRBJ2-7
size: -
V: TRBV28

DNA: TGTGCCAGCAGTTGGACAGGAACTAACTATGGCTACACCTTC
CDR3: CASSWTGTNYGYTF
D: TRBD1
length: 14
J: TRBJ1-2
size: -
V: TRBV28

DNA: TGTGCCAGTAGGTACAGGGGGCCTAGCAATCAGCCCCAGCATTTT
CDR3: CASRYRGPSNQPQHF
D: TRBD1
length: 15
J: TRBJ1-5
size: once
V: TRBV19

DNA: TGTGCCAGCAGCCCCCGGACTAGCGGGAACACCGGGGAGCTGTTTTTT
CDR3: CASSPRTSGNTGELFF
D: TRBD2
length: 16
J: TRBJ2-2
size: -
V: TRBV7-9